This T cell receptor (beta chain) appears in the sequencing data of a study of cytomegalovirus exposure and HLA in healthy donors. Study-level information: Prior work identified around 120 million unique TCR beta sequences in some 180 million T cells.

This CDR3 has 13 residues. Germline values: CDR1 GTSNPN, CDR2 SVGIG (reference sequence). J gave up 8 bases and V 2 bases, and 5 bases lay outside the gene matches. General observations from the study: Later analysis identified a missense DCLRE1C variant that was linked to TCR beta V- and J-gene trimming. What was likely a sequencing artifact was a cluster of highly shared sequence variants.

Concerning this clone itself: Its antigen is currently unknown.

The PCR employed 60 Vbeta primers together with 13 Jbeta primers. Repertoires were generated with immunoSEQ multiplex PCR, while TCRdb's copy carries only in-frame clones and drops some. There are roughly 200,000 clones in the sample; roughly four fifths occur only once, and around 1.7% lies in the top ten. The chain employs TRBV30 and TRBJ1-2, with 10 bases identical to TRBD1. Sequencing input: PBMCs. The source of this sequence is a woman younger than 30 in good health and CMV-seronegative. CDR3 amino acids: CAWSRDRGTGYTF. The CDR3 DNA reads as TGTGCCTGGAGTCGGGACAGGGGCACGGGCTACACCTTC.